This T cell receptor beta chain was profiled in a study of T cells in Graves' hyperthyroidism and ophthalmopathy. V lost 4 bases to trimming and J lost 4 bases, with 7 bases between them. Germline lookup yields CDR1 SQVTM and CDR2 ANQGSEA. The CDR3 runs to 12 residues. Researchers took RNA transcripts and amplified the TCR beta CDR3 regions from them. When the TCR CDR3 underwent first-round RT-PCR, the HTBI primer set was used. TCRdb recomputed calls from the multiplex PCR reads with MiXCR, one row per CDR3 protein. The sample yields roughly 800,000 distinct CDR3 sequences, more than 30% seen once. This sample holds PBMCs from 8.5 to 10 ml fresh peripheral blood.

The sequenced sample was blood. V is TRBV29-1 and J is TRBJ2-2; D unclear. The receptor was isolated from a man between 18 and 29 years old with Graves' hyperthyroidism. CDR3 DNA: TGCAGCGTTGTGGGCACCACCGGGGAGCTGTTTTTT. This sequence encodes CSVVGTTGELFF.